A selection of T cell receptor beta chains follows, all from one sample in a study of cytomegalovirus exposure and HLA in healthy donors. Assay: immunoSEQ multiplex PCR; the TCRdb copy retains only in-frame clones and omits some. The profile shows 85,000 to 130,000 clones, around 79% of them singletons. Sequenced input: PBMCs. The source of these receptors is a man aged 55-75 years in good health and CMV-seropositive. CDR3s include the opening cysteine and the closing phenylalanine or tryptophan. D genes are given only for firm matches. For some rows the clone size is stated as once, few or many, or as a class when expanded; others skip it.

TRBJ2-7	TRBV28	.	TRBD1	TGTGCCAGCCAATACCCCCGGACAGGGGTATCCTACGAGCAGTACTTC	CASQYPRTGVSYEQYF
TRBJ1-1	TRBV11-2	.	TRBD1	TGTGCCAGCAGCTTAGTAAGCGGGACAGGGCAACAAGCTTTCTTT	CASSLVSGTGQQAFF
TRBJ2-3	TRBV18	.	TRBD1	TGTGCCAGCTCCCCAGACAGGGGGTACACAGATACGCAGTATTTT	CASSPDRGYTDTQYF
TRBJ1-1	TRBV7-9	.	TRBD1	TGTGCCAGCAGATCCCCCGCAGGGGGCATGAACACTGAAGCTTTCTTT	CASRSPAGGMNTEAFF
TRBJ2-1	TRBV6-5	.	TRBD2	TGTGCCAGCTACTCTAGCGGGGTGTACAATGAGCAGTTCTTC	CASYSSGVYNEQFF
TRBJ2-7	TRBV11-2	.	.	TGTGCCAGCAGCCCCTTCTACGAGCAGTACTTC	CASSPFYEQYF
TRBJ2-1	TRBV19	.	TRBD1	TGTGCCAGTAGTATAGATGGTGGGGGGGACAGGGACTACAATGAGCAGTTCTTC	CASSIDGGGDRDYNEQFF
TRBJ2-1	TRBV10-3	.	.	TGTGCCATCAGCGAGACAAATGAGCAGTTCTTC	CAISETNEQFF
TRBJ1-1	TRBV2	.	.	TGTGCCAGCACCAGGACAAGTTCGAACACTGAAGCTTTCTTT	CASTRTSSNTEAFF
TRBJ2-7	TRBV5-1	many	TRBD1	TGCGCCAGCAGCCCCGGGACAGGGGGCGACGAGCAGTACTTC	CASSPGTGGDEQYF
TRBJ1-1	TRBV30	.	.	TGTGCCTGGAGTGTAAGGGCAGGAGCGGCTGAAGCTTTCTTT	CAWSVRAGAAEAFF
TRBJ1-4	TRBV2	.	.	TGTGCCAGCAGTGTTGGGCTGGAGGGAGTAGGTGAGAAACTGTTTTTT	CASSVGLEGVGEKLFF
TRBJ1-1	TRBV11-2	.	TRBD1	TGTGCCAGCAGCTTAGGCAGGGTTGTGCGACAGGGTGGCACTGAAGCTTTCTTT	CASSLGRVVRQGGTEAFF
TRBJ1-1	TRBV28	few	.	TGTGCCAGCAAGGAGGCACCAGAAGCTTTCTTT	CASKEAPEAFF
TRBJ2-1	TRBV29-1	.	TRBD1	TGCAGCTTTAGTTGGTCAGGGGGATTCAGGAATGAGCAGTTCTTC	CSFSWSGGFRNEQFF
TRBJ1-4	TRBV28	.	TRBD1	TGTGCCAGCGGAACGACAGGGGAGGAGGAAAAACTGTTTTTT	CASGTTGEEEKLFF
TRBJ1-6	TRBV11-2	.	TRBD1	TGTGCCAGCAGCTTAGGTCAACAGGGGATATCATCCCTCCACTTT	CASSLGQQGISSLHF
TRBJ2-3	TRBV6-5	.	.	TGTGCCAGCAGTACCGGGGGTACTTTCACAGATACGCAGTATTTT	CASSTGGTFTDTQYF
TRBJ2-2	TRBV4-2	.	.	TGTGCCAGCAGCCAAGATAAGGGGCCGGGCACCGGGGAGCTGTTTTTT	CASSQDKGPGTGELFF
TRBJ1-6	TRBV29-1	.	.	TGCAGCCTGACAGGTGATTCACCCCTCCACTTT	CSLTGDSPLHF
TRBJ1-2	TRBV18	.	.	TGTGCCAGCTCACCTCCATGGACAGAGGGCTACACCTTC	CASSPPWTEGYTF
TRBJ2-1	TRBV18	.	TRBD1	TGTGCCAGCTCACCGGACAGGGATGAGCAGTTCTTC	CASSPDRDEQFF
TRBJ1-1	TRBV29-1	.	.	TGCAGCGCCGGGACTTCGGGGACTGAAGCTTTCTTT	CSAGTSGTEAFF
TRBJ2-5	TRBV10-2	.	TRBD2	TGCGCCAGCGGGGGGGGTCCGGAAGAGACCCAGTACTTC	CASGGGPEETQYF
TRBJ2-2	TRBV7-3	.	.	TGTGCCAGCAGCTTAGAACTAGCCCCTACCGGGGAGCTGTTTTTT	CASSLELAPTGELFF
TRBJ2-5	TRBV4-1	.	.	TGCGCCAGCAGCCAAGACGGGTGGGGCACTAAGGAGACCCAGTACTTC	CASSQDGWGTKETQYF
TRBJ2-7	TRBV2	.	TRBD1	TGTGCCAGCAGGCAACAGGGGGCCTACGAGCAGTACTTC	CASRQQGAYEQYF
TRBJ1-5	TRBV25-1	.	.	TGTGCCAGCAGTGAAAGCTCTTCTTCGAATCAGCCCCAGCATTTT	CASSESSSSNQPQHF
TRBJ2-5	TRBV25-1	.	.	TGTGCCAGCAGTGAAACAGGTAGCAAGGAGACCCAGTACTTC	CASSETGSKETQYF
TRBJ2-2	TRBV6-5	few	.	TGTGCCAGCAGCGACAGGTTTTCCACCGGGGAGCTGTTTTTT	CASSDRFSTGELFF
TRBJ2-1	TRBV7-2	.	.	TGTGCCAGCAGCTTAAGCGACGAGGGTGAGCAGTTCTTC	CASSLSDEGEQFF
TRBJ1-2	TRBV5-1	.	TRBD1	TGCGCCAGCAGCTTGGAAAATGGACAGGGAAAAGGCTACACCTTC	CASSLENGQGKGYTF
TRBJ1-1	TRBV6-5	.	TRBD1	TGTGCCAGCAGTGAAGCCAGGGGGACTGAAGCTTTCTTT	CASSEARGTEAFF